The clone carrying this T cell receptor (beta chain) was detected ten times or more. TCRdb re-called the PCR reads with MiXCR, one entry per CDR3 protein. This table holds about 320,000 distinct CDR3 sequences, 20% to 25% found once. These data originate in a study of molecular identifiers for immune sequencing clone quantification. CDR3 size: 15 residues. The trim removed 2 bases at V and 7 bases at J, leaving 9 bases unmatched. The germline V gene encodes CDR1 MNHNS and CDR2 SASEGT. Libraries from naive CD8 cells were generated from approximately 20,000 to 1,000,000 sorted cells (with 10%, 30% or 50% RNA).

The sequenced sample consisted of naive CD8+ T cells from blood, with Jurkat cell RNA spiked in. The subset denotes: FACS-sorted CD8+CD4-CCR7+CD45RA+ naive T cells. The receptor comes from a human donor in good health. Some libraries in this study had Jurkat cell RNA spiked in. This sequence joins TRBV6-1 and TRBJ2-7; TRBD1 matches at 9 bases. In DNA form, the CDR3 reads TGTGCCAGCAGTGAATCATTACAGGGGGCGGGGGAGCAGTACTTC. It translates to CASSESLQGAGEQYF.